The clone carrying this T cell receptor beta chain was detected a few times. Its specificity is unknown. Every isolated RNA sample was fully reverse transcribed, so sequencing captured expressed TCRB transcripts. This table comes from immunoSEQ multiplex PCR, and its TCRdb copy is limited to in-frame clones, with some not included. Among 300,000 to 450,000 clones listed, around 13% were seen once. This sample stems from a study of beta chain features in type 1 diabetes. Overall study findings and caveats: PCR might favor shorter templates, but any such skew would affect patients and controls equally.

Unmatched junction bases numbered 2, after V lost 1 base and J lost 2 bases. The CDR3 consists of 15 residues. Germline-derived CDR1 and CDR2 are SGHRS and YFSETQ. This clonotype was sampled from a man aged 18 to 35 in good health. The sequenced sample consisted of naive CD4+ T cells from blood. V and J are TRBV5-1 and TRBJ2-3; 9 nucleotides agree with TRBD2. CDR3: CASSLTSGPTDTQYF. DNA of the CDR3: TGCGCCAGCAGCTTGACTAGCGGGCCCACAGATACGCAGTATTTT.